This T cell receptor beta chain was profiled in a study of T cell repertoires in cytomegalovirus infection. TCRdb processed the reads anew with MiXCR; each CDR3 protein has one entry. The data contain about 85,000 distinct CDR3 sequences, roughly 44% of them singletons. As for this clonotype: No antigen is known for it.

This CDR3 spans 14 amino acids. V shed 4 bases and J shed 0 bases, with 7 bases lying between them. The germline gives CDR1 SGHRS, CDR2 YFSETQ. The source was CD8+ T cells from cultured PBMCs, collected from culture after CMV antigen stimulation. The chain joins TRBV5-1 to TRBJ1-4, with D perhaps matching TRBD1 (5 bases). The sequence came from a human donor in good health (CMV status not recorded). Some clones in this sample may be carry-over from other donors' samples. CDR3 amino acids: CASSEGSTNEKLFF. For the CDR3, the DNA is TGCGCCAGCAGCGAGGGGTCAACTAATGAAAAACTGTTTTTT. The complete variable domain, with remaining parts taken from reference TRBV5-1 and TRBJ1-4, reads KAGVTQTPRYLIKTRGQQVTLSCSPISGHRSVSWYQQTPGQGLQFLFEYFSETQRNKGNFPGRFSGRQFSNSRSEMNVSTLELGDSALYLCASSEGSTNEKLFFGSGTQLSVL.